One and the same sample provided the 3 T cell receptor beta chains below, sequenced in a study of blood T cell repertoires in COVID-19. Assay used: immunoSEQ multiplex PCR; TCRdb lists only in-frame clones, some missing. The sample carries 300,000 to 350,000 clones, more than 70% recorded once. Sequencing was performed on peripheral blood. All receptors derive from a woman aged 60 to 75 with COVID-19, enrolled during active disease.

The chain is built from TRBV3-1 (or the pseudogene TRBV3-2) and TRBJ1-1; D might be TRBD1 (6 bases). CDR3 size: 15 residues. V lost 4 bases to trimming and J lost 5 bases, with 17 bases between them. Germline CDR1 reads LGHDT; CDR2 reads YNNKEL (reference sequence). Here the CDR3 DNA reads TGTGCCAGCAGCCCCCGGAGATCAGGGGAGACTGAAGCTTTCTTT. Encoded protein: CASSPRRSGETEAFF.

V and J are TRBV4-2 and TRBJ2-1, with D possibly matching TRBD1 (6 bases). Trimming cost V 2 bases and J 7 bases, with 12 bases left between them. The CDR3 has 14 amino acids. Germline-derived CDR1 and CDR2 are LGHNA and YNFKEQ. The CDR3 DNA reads TGTGCCAGCAGCCAATCTGGCAGGGGAAATGAGCAGTTCTTC. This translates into CASSQSGRGNEQFF.

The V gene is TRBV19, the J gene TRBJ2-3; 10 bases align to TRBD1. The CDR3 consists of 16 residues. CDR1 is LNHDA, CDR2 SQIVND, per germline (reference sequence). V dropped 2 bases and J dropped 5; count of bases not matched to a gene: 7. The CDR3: CASSIPGTGVVDTQYF. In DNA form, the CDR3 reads TGTGCCAGTAGTATACCCGGGACAGGGGTAGTAGATACGCAGTATTTT.